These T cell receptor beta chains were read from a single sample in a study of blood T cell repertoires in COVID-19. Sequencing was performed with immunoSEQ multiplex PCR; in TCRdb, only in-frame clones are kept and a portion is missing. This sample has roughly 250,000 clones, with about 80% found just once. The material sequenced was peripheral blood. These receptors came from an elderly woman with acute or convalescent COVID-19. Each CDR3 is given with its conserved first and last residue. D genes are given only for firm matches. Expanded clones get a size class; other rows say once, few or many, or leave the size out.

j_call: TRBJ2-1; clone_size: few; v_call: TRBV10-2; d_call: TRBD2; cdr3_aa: CASGYGRAGTSGSGGHNEQFF; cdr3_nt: TGCGCCAGCGGATATGGTAGAGCCGGGACTAGCGGGAGTGGAGGTCACAATGAGCAGTTCTTC
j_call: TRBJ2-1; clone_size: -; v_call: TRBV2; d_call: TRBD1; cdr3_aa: CASSEGTGEQFF; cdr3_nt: TGTGCCAGCAGTGAAGGGACAGGTGAGCAGTTCTTC
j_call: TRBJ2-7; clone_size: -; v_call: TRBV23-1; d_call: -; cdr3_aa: CASSQSPGVLSYEQYF; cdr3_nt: TGCGCCAGCAGTCAATCCCCAGGGGTCCTTTCCTACGAGCAGTACTTC
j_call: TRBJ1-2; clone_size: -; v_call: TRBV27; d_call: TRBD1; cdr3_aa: CASSSGQGRKRGYTF; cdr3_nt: TGTGCCAGCAGTTCGGGACAGGGGCGAAAGCGTGGCTACACCTTC
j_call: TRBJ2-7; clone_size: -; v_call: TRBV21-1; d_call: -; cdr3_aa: CASSSRDRGTYEQYF; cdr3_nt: TGTGCCAGCAGCAGCCGGGACAGGGGGACCTACGAGCAGTACTTC
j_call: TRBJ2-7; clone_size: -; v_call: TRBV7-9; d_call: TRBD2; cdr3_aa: CASSSQGGSSYEQYF; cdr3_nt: TGTGCCAGCAGCTCCCAGGGAGGGAGCTCCTACGAGCAGTACTTC
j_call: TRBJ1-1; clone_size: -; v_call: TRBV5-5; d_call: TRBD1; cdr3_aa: CASSERQGMAEAFF; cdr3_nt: TGTGCCAGCAGCGAAAGACAGGGGATGGCTGAAGCTTTCTTT
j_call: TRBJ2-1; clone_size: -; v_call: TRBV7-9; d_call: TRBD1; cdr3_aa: CASSLAGGFLNEQFF; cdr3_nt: TGTGCCAGCAGCTTAGCAGGGGGCTTTCTCAATGAGCAGTTCTTC
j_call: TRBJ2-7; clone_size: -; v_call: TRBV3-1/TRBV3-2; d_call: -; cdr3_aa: CASSQVNSAEQYF; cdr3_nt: TGTGCCAGCAGCCAAGTTAACTCTGCCGAGCAGTACTTC
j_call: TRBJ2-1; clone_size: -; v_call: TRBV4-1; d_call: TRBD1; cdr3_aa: CASSQDRPRAGGILNEQFF; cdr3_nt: TGCGCCAGCAGCCAAGATCGTCCCCGGGCAGGGGGCATTCTTAATGAGCAGTTCTTC
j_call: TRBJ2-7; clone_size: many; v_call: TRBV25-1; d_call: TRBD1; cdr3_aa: CASRPDRGPYEQYF; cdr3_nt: TGTGCCAGCAGACCGGACAGGGGCCCCTACGAGCAGTACTTC